This T cell receptor beta chain was profiled in a study of T-cell memory formation after mild COVID-19. TCRdb fed the 5' RACE reads into MiXCR, producing one record per CDR3 protein. The sample yields tens of thousands of distinct CDR3 sequences, 10% to 15% seen once. Study observations and caveats: The SARS-CoV-2 specificity of second-wave clones reaching peak at day 37 remained unverified. Within pre-infection memory, some responding clones were found, suggesting cross-reactive memory joined.

There are 14 residues in the CDR3. The V gene lost 3 bases and the J gene lost 10 bases, with 16 bases spanning the gap. With respect to this clonotype: The antigen is unknown.

The gene calls are TRBV12-3 or TRBV12-4 and TRBJ2-1, with D perhaps matching TRBD2 (6 bases). Sequencing was performed on PBMCs or a T cell subset sorted from them (not recorded which). The sequence derives from an adult woman who had mild COVID-19 (a few samples of this study predate the infection). Cell type and time point are not known. The CDR3 sequence is CASSFVEGLGEQFF. The DNA of the CDR3 is TGTGCCAGCAGTTTCGTGGAGGGCCTAGGGGAGCAGTTCTTC.